One sample yielded the 3 T cell receptor beta chains listed below, sequenced in a study of graft-versus-host responses after intestinal transplantation. Their recognized antigens are unknown. The protocol was immunoSEQ multiplex PCR, while the TCRdb copy is restricted to in-frame clones and leaves out a portion. Among more than 80,000 clones listed, around 86% were seen once. The material sequenced was unstimulated CD8+ T cells sorted from spleen or lymph node cells, taken before intestinal transplant. The receptor set was obtained from a human donor who received an intestinal transplant.

With regard to this clone: At one of its ends the junction is not consistent with the germline gene, which may arise from a read error. This rearrangement joins TRBV6-5 to TRBJ2-7; 9 nucleotides match TRBD1. From germline, CDR1 is MNHEY and CDR2 SVGAGI. The CDR3 covers 14 residues. The CDR3 coding sequence is TGTGCCGGCAGTCCGGGACAGGGTTCCTACGAGCAGTACTTC. Protein product: CAGSPGQGSYEQYF.

This rearrangement joins TRBV28 to TRBJ1-5; no definite D call. CDR3 length: 11 amino acids. The V gene lost 6 bases and the J gene lost 4 bases, with 4 bases spanning the gap. Germline V gives CDR1 MDHEN, CDR2 SYDVKM. This CDR3 is CASRSNQPQHF. The DNA of the CDR3 is TGTGCCAGCAGGTCTAATCAGCCCCAGCATTTT.

The chain recombines TRBV6-6 with TRBJ2-3; 8 nucleotides line up with TRBD2. From germline, CDR1 is MNHNY and CDR2 SVGAGI (reference sequence). The CDR3 extends over 14 amino acids. J was trimmed by 2 bases and V by 6 bases; bases with no gene match: 4. CDR3: CASSPSGFTDTQYF. The CDR3 DNA follows: TGTGCCAGCAGCCCTAGCGGGTTCACAGATACGCAGTATTTT.